This TCR beta chain was sequenced for a study of long-term antiretroviral therapy in people with HIV. General study findings and limits: Controls had broader CDR3 length ranges than HIV repertoires did.

They ran version v3.0 of the immunoSEQ assay at survey level. Only in-frame clones appear in the TCRdb table, and some are missing; sequencing was by immunoSEQ multiplex PCR. The data show around 30,000 clones, 85% seen once. Trimming pared 3 bases from V and 1 base from J, leaving 15 bases between. In germline, CDR1 is MNHEY, CDR2 SMNVEV (reference sequence). This CDR3 region has 16 residues. As regards this clone: Its matching antigen is unknown.

The sample consisted of unsorted PBMCs, taken 2.3 years after starting antiretroviral therapy. The receptor's source is a man aged 35 to 55 with HIV. The chain employs TRBV27 and TRBJ2-5; the D gene is possibly TRBD2 (6 bases). CDR3 region: CASSFVFGGPQETQYF. CDR3 nucleotide sequence: TGTGCCAGCAGTTTTGTGTTCGGGGGTCCCCAAGAGACCCAGTACTTC.